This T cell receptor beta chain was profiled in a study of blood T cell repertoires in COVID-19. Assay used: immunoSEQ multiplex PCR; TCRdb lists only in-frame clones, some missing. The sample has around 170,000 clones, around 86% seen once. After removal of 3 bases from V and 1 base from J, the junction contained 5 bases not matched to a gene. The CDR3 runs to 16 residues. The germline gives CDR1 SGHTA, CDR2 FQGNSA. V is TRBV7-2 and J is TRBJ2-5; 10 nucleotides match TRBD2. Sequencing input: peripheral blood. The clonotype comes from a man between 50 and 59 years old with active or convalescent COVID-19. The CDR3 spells CASSFDSGGTQETQYF. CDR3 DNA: TGTGCCAGCAGCTTTGATAGCGGGGGGACCCAAGAGACCCAGTACTTC.